One sample yielded the 11 T cell receptor beta chains listed below, sequenced in a study of T cell responses to AZD1222 COVID-19 vaccine. Profiled with immunoSEQ multiplex PCR; TCRdb holds only in-frame clones, not every one. The sample holds over 150,000 clones; around nine tenths are singletons and the top ten take approximately 10%. The sequenced sample was peripheral blood, obtained 28 days after the second AZD1222 dose. Source of these receptors: an adult who received the AZD1222 COVID-19 vaccine.

The chain carries TRBV18 and TRBJ2-7, with 7 bases identical to TRBD1. The CDR3 extends over 14 amino acids. V trimming: 3 bases; J trimming: 9 bases; junction bases outside the gene matches: 11. Per the germline V gene, CDR1 is KGHSH and CDR2 is LQKENI. CDR3 DNA: TGTGCCAGCTCACCTTCGGCCACAGGGGAAGGGCAGTACTTC. The encoded protein is CASSPSATGEGQYF.

The chain recombines TRBV29-1 with TRBJ2-3, with TRBD1 as a possible D gene (6 bases). Germline CDR1 is SQVTM and CDR2 is ANQGSEA. CDR3 length: 13 amino acids. Trimming pared 4 bases from V and 2 bases from J, leaving 10 bases between. The CDR3 nucleotides read TGCAGCGTTGGAGGGGGTACCACAGATACGCAGTATTTT. Residues: CSVGGGTTDTQYF.

The chain joins TRBV7-9 to TRBJ2-3; TRBD2 is a possible D gene (5 bases). This CDR3 is 14 amino acids long. V lost 5 bases to trimming and J lost 5 bases, with 14 bases between them. The V gene's germline CDR1 is SEHNR and CDR2 FQNEAQ (reference sequence). The chain's CDR3 is CASSPSGSLDTQYF. DNA of the CDR3: TGTGCCAGCAGCCCCAGCGGTAGTTTAGATACGCAGTATTTT.

The rearrangement links TRBV6-4 to TRBJ2-3; D unclear. The CDR3 loop spans 13 amino acids. Germline assignment: CDR1 MRHNA and CDR2 SNTAGT. The CDR3 sequence is CPTDSPKDCTQYF. The CDR3 nucleotides read TGTCCCACAGATTCGCCTAAGGATTGTACGCAGTATTTT.

V is TRBV10-3 and J is TRBJ1-2; no clear D gene. Germline values: CDR1 ENHRY, CDR2 SYGVKD. This CDR3 contains 16 residues. Deletions cut 4 bases from V and 0 bases from J, with 15 bases between. CDR3 residues: CAISGESLTSNYGYTF. The DNA of the CDR3 is TGTGCCATCAGTGGGGAAAGCCTTACCTCTAACTATGGCTACACCTTC.

The rearrangement joins TRBV5-6 to TRBJ2-7; D is ambiguous. In germline, CDR1 is SGHDT, CDR2 YYEEEE. V lost 4 bases and J 6 bases, leaving 8 bases between the germline ends. This CDR3 spans 11 amino acids. The CDR3 DNA reads as TGTGCCAGCAGCGCCATGGGCGAGCAGTACTTC. Its protein product is CASSAMGEQYF.

V and J are TRBV14 and TRBJ2-1, with TRBD2 matching over 12 bases. CDR3 length equals 14 residues. Germline V gives CDR1 SGHDN, CDR2 FVKESK. V gave up 5 bases and J gave up 10 bases; unmatched junction bases: 6. CDR3: CASSARLAGAEQFF. The CDR3 bases are TGTGCCAGCAGCGCCCGACTAGCGGGGGCAGAGCAGTTCTTC. The variable domain in full, completed from reference TRBV14 and TRBJ2-1, reads EAGVTQFPSHSVIEKGQTVTLRCDPISGHDNLYWYRRVMGKEIKFLLHFVKESKQDESGMPNNRFLAERTGGTYSTLKVQPAELEDSGVYFCASSARLAGAEQFFGPGTRLTVL.

The chain carries TRBV6-2 or TRBV6-3 and TRBJ2-7; no definite D call. Germline V gene lookup returns CDR1 MNHEY and CDR2 SVGEGT. V was trimmed by 2 bases and J by 4 bases, leaving 12 bases between them. There are 14 residues in the CDR3. CDR3 nucleotides: TGTGCCAGCAGTTACCAGAGTCAGAGTTACGAGCAGTACTTC. It encodes CASSYQSQSYEQYF.

The chain uses TRBV2 and TRBJ2-1, with TRBD1 matching over 8 bases. This CDR3 is built from 14 residues. With V trimmed by 7 bases and J by 8 bases, 10 bases remained unmatched. The germline gives CDR1 SNHLY, CDR2 FYNNEI. The CDR3 reads CASTPTGARDEQFF. The CDR3 nucleotides are TGTGCCAGCACCCCGACAGGGGCGCGGGATGAGCAGTTCTTC.

This sequence joins TRBV5-5 and TRBJ1-3; D is possibly TRBD1 (6 bases). Germline CDR1 and CDR2: SGHKS and YYEKEE (reference sequence). This CDR3 comprises 15 residues. Trimming stripped 3 bases from V and 0 bases from J, with 10 bases between. CDR3 sequence reads: CASSSQGFSGNTIYF. The DNA of the CDR3 is TGTGCCAGCAGCTCACAGGGATTCTCTGGAAACACCATATATTTT. The whole variable domain, filled in from reference TRBV5-5 and TRBJ1-3, reads DAGVTQSPTHLIKTRGQQVTLRCSPISGHKSVSWYQQVLGQGPQFIFQYYEKEERGRGNFPDRFSARQFPNYSSELNVNALLLGDSALYLCASSSQGFSGNTIYFGEGSWLTVV.

The chain carries TRBV5-6 and TRBJ2-6; TRBD1 is a possible D gene (5 bases). Between the trimmed V and J ends, which lost 4 bases and 0 bases, there was a span of 11 bases. Per the germline V gene, CDR1 is SGHDT and CDR2 is YYEEEE. The CDR3 runs to 16 residues. The CDR3 loop is CASSLRAFSGANVLTF. DNA for the CDR3: TGTGCCAGCAGCCTCAGGGCGTTCTCTGGGGCCAACGTCCTGACTTTC.